The 9 T cell receptor beta chains presented below share a single source sample, sequenced in a study of T cells after yellow fever vaccination. TCRdb re-called the 5' RACE reads through MiXCR, storing one row per CDR3 protein. The table lists 350,000 to 450,000 distinct CDR3 sequences, around 6.5% of them singletons. The sample in question was PBMCs, obtained 5 days after the yellow fever booster vaccination. These receptors were taken from a man aged 30 to 39 who received the YFV17D yellow fever vaccine.

This clonotype was seen at least ten times. This chain links TRBV7-2 with TRBJ2-2; D may match TRBD1 or TRBD2 (5 bases each). The germline V gene encodes CDR1 SGHTA and CDR2 FQGNSA. The length of the CDR3 is 12 residues. V gave up 5 bases and J gave up 6 bases, with 7 bases separating them. The CDR3 nucleotides read TGTGCCAGCAGCCTGGGGGCCGGGGAGCTGTTTTTT. It is translated as CASSLGAGELFF.

This clonotype was detected only a few times. The chain combines TRBV7-9 with TRBJ2-1, with 11 bases that match TRBD2. CDR3 size: 17 residues. V was pared by 5 bases and J by 0 bases, with 6 bases of the junction left unmatched. The germline V gene has CDR1 SEHNR and CDR2 FQNEAQ (reference sequence). CDR3 in amino acids: CASSPGLADSSYNEQFF. The CDR3 coding sequence is TGTGCCAGCAGCCCGGGACTAGCGGATTCCTCCTACAATGAGCAGTTCTTC.

This clonotype was seen ten or more times. This rearrangement joins TRBV27 to TRBJ2-7; D may match TRBD1 or TRBD2 (5 bases each). Germline V gene data show CDR1 as MNHEY and CDR2 as SMNVEV (reference sequence). The V end was cut by 6 bases, the J end by 5 bases, with 11 bases between. The CDR3 extends over 12 amino acids. CDR3 residues: CASSSVGDEQYF. The CDR3 coding sequence is TGTGCCAGCAGCTCCGTGGGGGACGAGCAGTACTTC.

At least ten counts were recorded for this clonotype. The rearrangement uses TRBV20-1 and TRBJ2-1, with a weak D call TRBD1 (5 bases). Germline V gene sequence: CDR1 DFQATT, CDR2 SNEGSKA (reference sequence). Between the trimmed V and J ends, which lost 1 base and 1 base, there was a span of 11 bases. The CDR3 extends over 15 amino acids. CDR3 bases: TGCAGTGCTAGAGGGGGCGGAACATCCTACAATGAGCAGTTCTTC. This codes for CSARGGGTSYNEQFF.

This clonotype was detected only a few times. The rearrangement joins TRBV20-1 to TRBJ2-7, with 9 positions matching TRBD1. With V trimmed by 0 bases and J by 3 bases, 3 bases remained unmatched. This CDR3 region has 14 residues. The germline V gene has CDR1 DFQATT and CDR2 SNEGSKA (reference sequence). The CDR3 reads CSARDMGQGYEQYF. CDR3 coding DNA: TGCAGTGCTAGAGATATGGGACAGGGCTACGAGCAGTACTTC.

This clonotype was recorded at least ten times. The chain uses TRBV9 and TRBJ2-5; 7 nucleotides agree with TRBD2. V dropped 4 bases and J dropped 5; count of bases not matched to a gene: 14. The CDR3 length is 16 residues. The V gene's germline CDR1 is SGDLS and CDR2 YYNGEE. This chain's CDR3 is CASSPQGGQGLETQYF. CDR3 bases: TGTGCCAGCAGCCCCCAGGGAGGGCAGGGATTGGAGACCCAGTACTTC.

This clonotype showed up many times. The chain joins TRBV5-1 to TRBJ2-7; D is perhaps TRBD1 or TRBD2 (5 bases each). Per the germline V gene, CDR1 is SGHRS and CDR2 is YFSETQ. V was clipped by 5 bases and J by 0 bases, with 9 bases between them. The CDR3 extends over 13 amino acids. CDR3 DNA: TGCGCCAGCAGGGGAGACAGCTCCTACGAGCAGTACTTC. This translates into CASRGDSSYEQYF.

This clonotype was picked up a small number of times. V usage is TRBV29-1 and J usage is TRBJ1-1; D uncertain. With 4 bases removed from V and 4 bases from J, the gap between germline ends came to 7 bases. Germline V CDR1 and CDR2: SQVTM, ANQGSEA. The CDR3 is 11 residues long. In DNA, the CDR3 is TGCAGCGTTGGAAGGAGCACTGAAGCTTTCTTT. It translates to CSVGRSTEAFF.

This clonotype was found many times. This sequence joins TRBV5-1 and TRBJ2-1, with TRBD1 identical over 7 bases. CDR1 is SGHRS, CDR2 YFSETQ, per germline. Trimming took 0 bases from V and 1 from J; bases not matched to a gene: 4. The CDR3 is 16 residues long. The DNA of the CDR3 is TGCGCCAGCAGCTTGGAGGGGACAGCTTCCTACAATGAGCAGTTCTTC. Protein: CASSLEGTASYNEQFF.